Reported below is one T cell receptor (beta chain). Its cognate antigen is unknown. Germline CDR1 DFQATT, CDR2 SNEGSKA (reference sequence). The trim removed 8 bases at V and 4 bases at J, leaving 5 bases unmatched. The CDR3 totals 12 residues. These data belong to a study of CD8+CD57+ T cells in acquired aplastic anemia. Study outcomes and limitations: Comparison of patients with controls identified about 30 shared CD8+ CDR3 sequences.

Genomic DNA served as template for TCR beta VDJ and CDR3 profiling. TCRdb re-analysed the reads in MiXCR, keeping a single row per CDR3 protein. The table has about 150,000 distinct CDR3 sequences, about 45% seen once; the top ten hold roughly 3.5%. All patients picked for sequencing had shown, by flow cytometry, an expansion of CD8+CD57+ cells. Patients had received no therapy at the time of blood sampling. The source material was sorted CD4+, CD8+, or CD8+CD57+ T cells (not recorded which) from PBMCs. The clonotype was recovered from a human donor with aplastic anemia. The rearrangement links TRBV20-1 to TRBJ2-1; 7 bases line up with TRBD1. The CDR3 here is CSPDRTYNEQFF. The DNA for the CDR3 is TGCAGTCCGGACAGGACTTACAATGAGCAGTTCTTC.